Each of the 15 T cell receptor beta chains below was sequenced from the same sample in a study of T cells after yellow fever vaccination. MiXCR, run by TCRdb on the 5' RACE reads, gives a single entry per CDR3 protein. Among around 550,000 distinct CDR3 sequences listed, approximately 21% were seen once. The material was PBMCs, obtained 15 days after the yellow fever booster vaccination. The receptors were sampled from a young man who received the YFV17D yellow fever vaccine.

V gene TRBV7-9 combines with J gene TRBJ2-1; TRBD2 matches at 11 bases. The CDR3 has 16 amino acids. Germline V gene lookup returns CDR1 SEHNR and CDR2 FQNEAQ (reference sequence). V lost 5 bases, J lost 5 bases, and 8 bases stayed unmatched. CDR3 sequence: CASSPSGGTVNNEQFF. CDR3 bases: TGTGCCAGCAGCCCTAGCGGGGGGACTGTTAACAATGAGCAGTTCTTC. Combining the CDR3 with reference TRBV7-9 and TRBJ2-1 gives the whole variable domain DTGVSQNPRHKITKRGQNVTFRCDPISEHNRLYWYRQTLGQGPEFLTYFQNEAQLEKSRLLSDRFSAERPKGSFSTLEIQRTEQGDSAMYLCASSPSGGTVNNEQFFGPGTRLTVL.

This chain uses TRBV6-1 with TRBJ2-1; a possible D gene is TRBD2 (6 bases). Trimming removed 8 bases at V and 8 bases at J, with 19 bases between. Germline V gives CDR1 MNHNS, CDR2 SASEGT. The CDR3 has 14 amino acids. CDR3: CASVGRGGDDEQFF. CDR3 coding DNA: TGTGCCAGCGTGGGTCGGGGCGGGGATGATGAGCAGTTCTTC.

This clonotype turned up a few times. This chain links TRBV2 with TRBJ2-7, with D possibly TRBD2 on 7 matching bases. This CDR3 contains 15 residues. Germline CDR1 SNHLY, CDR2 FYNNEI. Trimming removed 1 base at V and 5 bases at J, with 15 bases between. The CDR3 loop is CASSEVRGRNHEQYF. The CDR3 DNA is TGTGCCAGCAGTGAAGTGCGGGGGCGAAACCACGAGCAGTACTTC.

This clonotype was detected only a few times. For the CDR3, the DNA is TGTGCCAGCAGTCTAGCGGGAGTATTTGCTGGGGCCAACGTCCTGACTTTC. Its protein product is CASSLAGVFAGANVLTF. The chain links TRBV6-2 or TRBV6-3 to TRBJ2-6; 10 bases are a match to TRBD2. Germline loops: CDR1 MNHEY, CDR2 SVGEGT. There are 17 residues in the CDR3. After removal of 5 bases from V and 2 bases from J, the junction contained 6 bases not matched to a gene.

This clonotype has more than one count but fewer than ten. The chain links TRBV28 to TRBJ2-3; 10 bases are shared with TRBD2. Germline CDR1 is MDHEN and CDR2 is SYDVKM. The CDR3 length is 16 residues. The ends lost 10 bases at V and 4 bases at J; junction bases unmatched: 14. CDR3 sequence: CATNSLAGVGADTQYF. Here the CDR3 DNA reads TGTGCCACCAATTCCCTAGCGGGAGTGGGCGCAGATACGCAGTATTTT.

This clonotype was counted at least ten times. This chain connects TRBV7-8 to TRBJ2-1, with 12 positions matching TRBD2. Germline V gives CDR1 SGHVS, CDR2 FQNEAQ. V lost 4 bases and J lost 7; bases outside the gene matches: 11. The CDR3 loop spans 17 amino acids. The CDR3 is CASSSGRLAGAANEQFF. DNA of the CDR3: TGTGCCAGCAGCTCGGGCCGACTAGCGGGAGCAGCAAATGAGCAGTTCTTC.

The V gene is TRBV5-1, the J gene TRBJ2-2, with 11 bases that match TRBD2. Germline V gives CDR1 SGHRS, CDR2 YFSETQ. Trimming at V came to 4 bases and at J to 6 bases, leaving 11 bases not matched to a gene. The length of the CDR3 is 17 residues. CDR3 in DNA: TGCGCCAGCAGCCGCATGAACCTAGCGGGAGGTGCCGGGGAGCTGTTTTTT. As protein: CASSRMNLAGGAGELFF.

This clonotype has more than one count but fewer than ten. The CDR3 loop is CASRRNSGTLEYF. As DNA, the CDR3 is TGTGCCAGCAGACGGAACTCCGGGACCCTCGAATATTTT. This chain joins TRBV6-1 and TRBJ2-3; D may be TRBD1 or TRBD2 (5 bases each). Trimming left V 6 bases short and J 15 bases short, with 22 bases between. Germline assignment: CDR1 MNHNS and CDR2 SASEGT. The CDR3 is 13 amino acids.

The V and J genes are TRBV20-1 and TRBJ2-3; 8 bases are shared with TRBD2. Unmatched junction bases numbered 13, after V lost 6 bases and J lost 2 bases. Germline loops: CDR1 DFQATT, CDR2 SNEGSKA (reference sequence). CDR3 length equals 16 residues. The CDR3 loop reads CSARLGLVRITDTQYF. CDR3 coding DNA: TGCAGTGCCCGCCTGGGACTAGTCAGGATCACAGATACGCAGTATTTT.

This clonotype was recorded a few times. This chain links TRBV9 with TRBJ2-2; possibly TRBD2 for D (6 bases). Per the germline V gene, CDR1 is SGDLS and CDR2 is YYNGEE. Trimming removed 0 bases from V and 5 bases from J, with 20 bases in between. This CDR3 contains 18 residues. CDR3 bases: TGTGCCAGCAGCGTAGTTCCCCGATACGGGAGAGGTACCGGGGAGCTGTTTTTT. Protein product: CASSVVPRYGRGTGELFF.

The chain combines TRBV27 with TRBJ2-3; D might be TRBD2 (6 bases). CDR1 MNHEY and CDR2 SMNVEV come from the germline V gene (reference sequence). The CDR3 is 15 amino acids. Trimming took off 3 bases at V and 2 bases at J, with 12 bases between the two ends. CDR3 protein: CASSFWAGNTDTQYF. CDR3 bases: TGTGCCAGCAGTTTTTGGGCGGGGAACACAGATACGCAGTATTTT.

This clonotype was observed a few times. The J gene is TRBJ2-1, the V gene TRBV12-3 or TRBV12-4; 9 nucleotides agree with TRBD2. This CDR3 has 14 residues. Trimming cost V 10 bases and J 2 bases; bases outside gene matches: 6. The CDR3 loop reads CATSGEGPYNEQFF. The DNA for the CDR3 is TGTGCCACTAGCGGGGAGGGCCCCTACAATGAGCAGTTCTTC.

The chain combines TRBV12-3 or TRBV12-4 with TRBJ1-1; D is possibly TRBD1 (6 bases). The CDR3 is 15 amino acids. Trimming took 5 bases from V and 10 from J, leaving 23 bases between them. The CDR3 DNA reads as TGTGCCAGCAGTACACCATACAGGGCCTCGAGTGGAGCTTTCTTT. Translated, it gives CASSTPYRASSGAFF.

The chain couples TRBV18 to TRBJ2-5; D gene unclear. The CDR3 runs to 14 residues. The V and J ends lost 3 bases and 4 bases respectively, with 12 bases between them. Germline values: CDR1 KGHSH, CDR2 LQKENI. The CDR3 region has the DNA TGTGCCAGCTCACCCGGCCGATACAGAGAGACCCAGTACTTC. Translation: CASSPGRYRETQYF.

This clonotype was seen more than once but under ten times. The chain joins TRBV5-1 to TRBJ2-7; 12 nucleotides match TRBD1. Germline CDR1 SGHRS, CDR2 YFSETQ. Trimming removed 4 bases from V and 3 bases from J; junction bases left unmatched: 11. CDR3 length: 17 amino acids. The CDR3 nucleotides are TGCGCCAGCAGCACCGGGACAGGGGGCGCCACCCTCTACGAGCAGTACTTC. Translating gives CASSTGTGGATLYEQYF.